This T cell receptor (beta chain) was sequenced in a study of blood T cell repertoires in COVID-19. Data came from immunoSEQ multiplex PCR; TCRdb stores just in-frame clones and leaves some out. This table has approximately 120,000 clones, roughly 83% appearing once. Germline loops: CDR1 LNHDA, CDR2 SQIVND (reference sequence). V was shortened by 2 bases and J by 0 bases, with 6 bases between the two germline ends. The CDR3 is made up of 14 amino acids. The chain couples TRBV19 to TRBJ2-3; D perhaps matches TRBD2 (6 bases). Input material: peripheral blood. The clonotype originates from a woman aged 60-70 years with acute or convalescent COVID-19. The CDR3 DNA follows: TGTGCCAGTAGTATAAGCGGGAGCACAGATACGCAGTATTTT. This codes for CASSISGSTDTQYF. The full variable domain, completed using reference TRBV19 and TRBJ2-3, is DGGITQSPKYLFRKEGQNVTLSCEQNLNHDAMYWYRQDPGQGLRLIYYSQIVNDFQKGDIAEGYSVSREKKESFPLTVTSAQKNPTAFYLCASSISGSTDTQYFGPGTRLTVL.